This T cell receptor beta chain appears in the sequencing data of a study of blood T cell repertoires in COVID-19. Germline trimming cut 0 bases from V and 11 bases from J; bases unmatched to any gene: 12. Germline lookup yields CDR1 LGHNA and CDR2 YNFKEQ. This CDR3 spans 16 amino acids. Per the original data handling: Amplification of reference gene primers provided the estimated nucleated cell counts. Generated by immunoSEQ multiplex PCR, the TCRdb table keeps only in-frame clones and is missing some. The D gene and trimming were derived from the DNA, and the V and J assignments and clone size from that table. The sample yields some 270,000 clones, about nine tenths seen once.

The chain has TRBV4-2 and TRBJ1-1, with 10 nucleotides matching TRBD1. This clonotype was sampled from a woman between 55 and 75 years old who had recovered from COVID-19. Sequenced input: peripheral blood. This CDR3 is CASSQDQMTGGWDAFF. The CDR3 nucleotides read TGTGCCAGCAGCCAAGATCAGATGACAGGGGGCTGGGATGCTTTCTTT.